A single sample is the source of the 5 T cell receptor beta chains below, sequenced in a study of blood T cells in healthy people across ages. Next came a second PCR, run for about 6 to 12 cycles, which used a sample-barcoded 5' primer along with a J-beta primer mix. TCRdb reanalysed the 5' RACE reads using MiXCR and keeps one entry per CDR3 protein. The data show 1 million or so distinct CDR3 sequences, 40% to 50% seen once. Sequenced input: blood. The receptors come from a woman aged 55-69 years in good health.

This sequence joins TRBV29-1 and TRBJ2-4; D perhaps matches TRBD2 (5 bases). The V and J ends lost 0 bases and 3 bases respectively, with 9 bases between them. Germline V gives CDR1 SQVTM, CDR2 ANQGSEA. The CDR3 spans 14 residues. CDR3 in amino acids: CSVEEVRGKNIQYF. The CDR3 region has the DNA TGCAGCGTTGAAGAGGTACGGGGCAAAAACATTCAGTACTTC. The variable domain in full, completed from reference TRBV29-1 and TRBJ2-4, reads SAVISQKPSRDICQRGTSLTIQCQVDSQVTMMFWYRQQPGQSLTLIATANQGSEATYESGFVIDKFPISRPNLTFSTLTVSNMSPEDSSIYLCSVEEVRGKNIQYFGAGTRLSVL.

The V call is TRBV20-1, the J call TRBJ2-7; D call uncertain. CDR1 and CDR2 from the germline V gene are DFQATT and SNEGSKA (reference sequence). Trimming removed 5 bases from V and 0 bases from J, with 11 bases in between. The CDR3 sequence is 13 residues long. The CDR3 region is CSAPGLPSYEQYF. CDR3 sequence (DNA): TGCAGTGCTCCGGGCCTTCCCTCCTACGAGCAGTACTTC.

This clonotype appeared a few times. CDR3 loop: CASSRTSTWEQYF. The CDR3 nucleotides are TGTGCCAGCAGCAGGACAAGCACCTGGGAGCAGTACTTC. V gene TRBV7-6 combines with J gene TRBJ2-7; possibly TRBD1 for D (5 bases). Trimming removed 5 bases from V and 7 bases from J, with 15 bases in between. The CDR3 loop spans 13 amino acids. CDR1 and CDR2 (germline): SGHVS, FNYEAQ.

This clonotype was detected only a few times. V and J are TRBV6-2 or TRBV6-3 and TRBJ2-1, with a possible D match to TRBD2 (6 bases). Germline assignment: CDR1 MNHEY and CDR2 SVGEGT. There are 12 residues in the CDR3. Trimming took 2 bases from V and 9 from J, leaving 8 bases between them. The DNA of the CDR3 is TGTGCCAGCAGTTACGTGGGGGGTGAGCAGTTCTTC. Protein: CASSYVGGEQFF.

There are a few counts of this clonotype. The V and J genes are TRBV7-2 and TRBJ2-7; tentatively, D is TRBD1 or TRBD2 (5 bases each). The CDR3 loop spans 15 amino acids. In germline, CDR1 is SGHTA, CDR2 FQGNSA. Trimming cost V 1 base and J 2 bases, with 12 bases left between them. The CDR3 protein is CASSLDRGVAYEQYF. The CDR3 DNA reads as TGTGCCAGCAGCTTAGATAGGGGAGTAGCCTACGAGCAGTACTTC.